A selection of T cell receptor beta chains follows, all from one sample in a study of beta chain features in type 1 diabetes. Here immunoSEQ multiplex PCR was the method, and the copy in TCRdb shows in-frame clones only, minus some. Of hundreds of thousands of clones listed, about 15% are singletons. The specimen was central memory CD4+ T cells from blood. The receptors originated from a man younger than 45 in good health. CDR3s include the opening cysteine and the closing phenylalanine or tryptophan. Fields, in order: clone size, J gene, D gene, V gene, CDR3 DNA, CDR3 protein. D genes are given only for firm matches. Rows give clone size only sometimes, using once, few, many, or a class for an expanded clone.

>-|TRBJ2-1|-|TRBV7-2
TGTGCCAGCAGCTACCAGGGGCTCGGTGAGCAGTTCTTC
CASSYQGLGEQFF
>-|TRBJ1-1|-|TRBV30
TGTGCCTGGAGTGTGGCAGGGCGTGTGAACACTGAAGCTTTCTTT
CAWSVAGRVNTEAFF
>many|TRBJ2-1|TRBD1|TRBV14
TGTGCCAGCAGCCAAGACAGGGGACAGTACAATGAGCAGTTCTTC
CASSQDRGQYNEQFF
>few|TRBJ2-5|-|TRBV6-1
TGTGCCAGCAGTGATATGGTGCAGGGAGGGACCCAGTACTTC
CASSDMVQGGTQYF
>few|TRBJ2-5|-|TRBV5-1
TGCGCCAGCAGCTCAGATCTTAAAGAGACCCAGTACTTC
CASSSDLKETQYF
>few|TRBJ2-7|-|TRBV28
TGTGCCAGCAGTTTGGCCCACCGCTCCTACGAGCAGTACTTC
CASSLAHRSYEQYF
>few|TRBJ2-2|-|TRBV9
TGTGCCAGCAGCTCAGCTGACACCGGGGAGCTGTTTTTT
CASSSADTGELFF
>few|TRBJ2-3|-|TRBV7-2
TGTGCCAGCAGCTTAGATGGACAGTCCTCGGATACGCAGTATTTT
CASSLDGQSSDTQYF
>many|TRBJ2-5|-|TRBV5-1
TGCGCCAGCAGCTTCACAGGGCAAGAGACCCAGTACTTC
CASSFTGQETQYF
>-|TRBJ1-1|TRBD1|TRBV7-9
TGTGCCAGCAGCCCAAGGACAGGGGTAACTGAAGCTTTCTTT
CASSPRTGVTEAFF
>-|TRBJ1-2|-|TRBV5-6
TGTGCCAGCAGCTTGACTACTGGCTACACCTTC
CASSLTTGYTF
>once|TRBJ1-2|-|TRBV5-6
TGTGCCAGCAGCCACAGACAGAGAGAATCCTATGGCTACACCTTC
CASSHRQRESYGYTF
>-|TRBJ2-1|-|TRBV9
TGTGCCAGCAGCCCTCCTCGGGGGTTTAGTGAGCAGTTCTTC
CASSPPRGFSEQFF
>few|TRBJ1-1|-|TRBV5-1
TGCGCCAGCAGGATCGGACAGCAAGACATGAACACTGAAGCTTTCTTT
CASRIGQQDMNTEAFF
>-|TRBJ2-1|TRBD2|TRBV4-2
TGTGCCAGCACCGGGGGACTAGCGGGGGAGATAGAACCGTTCTTC
CASTGGLAGEIEPFF
>-|TRBJ2-1|TRBD1|TRBV10-3
TGTGCCATCAAGGACACAGGGGGCCCCTACAATGAGCAGTTCTTC
CAIKDTGGPYNEQFF
>few|TRBJ2-5|-|TRBV5-1
TGCGCCAGCAGCTTGAGCAGGGAGACCCAGTACTTC
CASSLSRETQYF
>-|TRBJ1-4|-|TRBV20-1
TGCAGTGCTAGCTTTAGTGAAAAACTGTTTTTT
CSASFSEKLFF
>-|TRBJ2-2|-|TRBV5-1
TGCGCCAGCAGCTTGGGAGGCGTCACCGGGGAGCTGTTTTTT
CASSLGGVTGELFF
>-|TRBJ2-5|-|TRBV13
TGTGCCAGTGGTACGGCGGGGCCCCAAGAGACCCAGTACTTC
CASGTAGPQETQYF